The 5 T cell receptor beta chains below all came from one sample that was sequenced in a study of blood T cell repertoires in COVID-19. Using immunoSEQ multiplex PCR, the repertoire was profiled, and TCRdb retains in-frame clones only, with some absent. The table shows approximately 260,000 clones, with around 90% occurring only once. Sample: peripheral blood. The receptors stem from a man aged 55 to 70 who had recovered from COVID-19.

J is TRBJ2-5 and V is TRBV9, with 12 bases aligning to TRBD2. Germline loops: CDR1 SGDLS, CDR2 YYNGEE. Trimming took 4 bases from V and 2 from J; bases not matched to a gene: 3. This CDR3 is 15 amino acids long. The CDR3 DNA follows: TGTGCCAGCAGCCCGGGACTAGCGGGTCAAGAGACCCAGTACTTC. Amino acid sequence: CASSPGLAGQETQYF.

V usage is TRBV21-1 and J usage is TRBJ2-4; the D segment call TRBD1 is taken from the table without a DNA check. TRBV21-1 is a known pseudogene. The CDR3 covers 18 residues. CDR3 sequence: CASSKGGQARLAKNIQYF. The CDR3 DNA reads TGTGCCAGCAGCAAGGGAGGACAGGCCAGACTAGCCAAAAACATTCAGTACTTC.

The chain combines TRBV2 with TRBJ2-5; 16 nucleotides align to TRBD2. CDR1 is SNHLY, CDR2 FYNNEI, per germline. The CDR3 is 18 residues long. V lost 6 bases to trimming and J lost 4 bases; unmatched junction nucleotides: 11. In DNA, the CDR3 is TGTGCCAGCAGCGTGCCTGGGACTAGCGGGGGGGCCCTAGAGACCCAGTACTTC. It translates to CASSVPGTSGGALETQYF.

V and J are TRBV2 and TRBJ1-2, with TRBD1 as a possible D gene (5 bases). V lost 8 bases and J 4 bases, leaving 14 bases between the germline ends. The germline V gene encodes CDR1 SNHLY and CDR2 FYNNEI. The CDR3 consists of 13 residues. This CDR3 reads CASGSRRGYGYTF. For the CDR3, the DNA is TGTGCCAGCGGGTCCCGGAGGGGCTATGGCTACACCTTC.

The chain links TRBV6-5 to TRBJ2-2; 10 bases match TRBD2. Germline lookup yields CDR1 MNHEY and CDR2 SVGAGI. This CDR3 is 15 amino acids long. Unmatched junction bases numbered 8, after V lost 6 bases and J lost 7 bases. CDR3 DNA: TGTGCCAGCAGGTTCAGCGGGGGGGCGATCGGGGAGCTGTTTTTT. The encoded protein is CASRFSGGAIGELFF.